Shown below are 10 T cell receptor beta chains from a single sample sequenced in a study of shared clonotypes between healthy human individuals. TCRdb keeps only in-frame clones here, not all; method: immunoSEQ multiplex PCR. The sample includes about 1 million clones, more than 65% of them seen just once. Material: memory CD4+ T cells sorted from blood. Documented subset: CD45RA-negative fraction. Receptors were obtained from a man aged 18 to 29 in good health.

In its sample, this clone was seen once. V is TRBV19 and J is TRBJ2-5; D ambiguous. With 10 bases removed from V and 1 base from J, the gap between germline ends came to 10 bases. The CDR3 sequence is 12 residues long. Germline V gene data show CDR1 as LNHDA and CDR2 as SQIVND (reference sequence). In DNA form, the CDR3 reads TGTGCCACCGCGGATAGCCAAGAGACCCAGTACTTC. Residues: CATADSQETQYF.

In DNA form, the CDR3 reads TGTGCCAGCAGCGTAGAAGCAGGGCCCCAGAATGAGCAGTTCTTC. Protein product: CASSVEAGPQNEQFF. The chain joins TRBV9 to TRBJ2-1; maybe TRBD1 (5 bases). V gave up 0 bases and J gave up 7 bases, with 14 bases separating them. CDR3 size: 15 residues. Per germline, CDR1 SGDLS and CDR2 YYNGEE. The full variable domain, its missing parts supplied by reference TRBV9 and TRBJ2-1, is DSGVTQTPKHLITATGQRVTLRCSPRSGDLSVYWYQQSLDQGLQFLIQYYNGEERAKGNILERFSAQQFPDLHSELNLSSLELGDSALYFCASSVEAGPQNEQFFGPGTRLTVL.

This clone has only a few counts. The rearrangement joins TRBV6-1 to TRBJ1-6; D may be TRBD1 (5 bases). The V gene's germline CDR1 is MNHNS and CDR2 SASEGT. V lost 0 bases, J lost 7 bases, and 13 bases lay in between. The CDR3 is made up of 16 amino acids. CDR3 bases: TGTGCCAGCAGTGAAGCACGGACAAGGGGAAATTCACCCCTCCACTTT. Its translation: CASSEARTRGNSPLHF.

V and J are TRBV29-1 and TRBJ1-1; TRBD1 is a possible D gene (5 bases). Germline V CDR1 and CDR2: SQVTM, ANQGSEA. This CDR3 spans 12 amino acids. V was shortened by 7 bases and J by 1 base, with 10 bases between the two germline ends. The CDR3 DNA sequence: TGCAGCGCTGGGACGGCGAACACTGAAGCTTTCTTT. Translated, it gives CSAGTANTEAFF.

This sequence joins TRBV30 and TRBJ1-5; TRBD1 matches at 7 bases. Germline lookup yields CDR1 GTSNPN and CDR2 SVGIG (reference sequence). V was clipped by 1 base and J by 13 bases; unmatched bases: 10. This CDR3 is built from 13 residues. Here the CDR3 reads CAWSGTGGGAQHF. The CDR3 DNA reads as TGTGCCTGGAGTGGGACAGGCGGGGGGGCGCAGCATTTT.

The V call is TRBV11-3, the J call TRBJ1-3, with a possible D match to TRBD1 (5 bases). The V gene lost 1 base and the J gene lost 2 bases, with 9 bases spanning the gap. The CDR3 spans 15 residues. Germline V CDR1 and CDR2: SGHNT, YENEEA. The CDR3 region has the DNA TGTGCCAGCAGCTTAGGGATGGGGCCTGGAAACACCATATATTTT. It is translated as CASSLGMGPGNTIYF.

Remarks on this clone: Being one base from a much bigger clone, this may be a read error. The same CDR3 arises from other DNA sequences in this sample as well. V gene TRBV5-1 combines with J gene TRBJ2-2; D is ambiguous. The germline V gene has CDR1 SGHRS and CDR2 YFSETQ. V was shortened by 4 bases and J by 1 base, with 2 bases between the two germline ends. CDR3 length: 12 amino acids. DNA of the CDR3: TGCGCCAGCAGCCGGAACACCGGGGAGCTGTTTTTT. The encoded protein is CASSRNTGELFF. Full variable domain (outside the CDR3, taken from reference TRBV5-1 and TRBJ2-2): KAGVTQTPRYLIKTRGQQVTLSCSPISGHRSVSWYQQTPGQGLQFLFEYFSETQRNKGNFPGRFSGRQFSNSRSEMNVSTLELGDSALYLCASSRNTGELFFGEGSRLTVL.

Comment on this clone: This sample also contains other DNA sequences that code for the same CDR3. The rearrangement uses TRBV5-1 and TRBJ2-7; 10 nucleotides align to TRBD1. Germline trimming cut 4 bases from V and 2 bases from J; bases unmatched to any gene: 6. The length of the CDR3 is 15 residues. CDR1 SGHRS and CDR2 YFSETQ come from the germline V gene. CDR3 in DNA: TGCGCCAGCAGCCCAAGACAGGGGGCCGCCTACGAGCAGTACTTC. As protein: CASSPRQGAAYEQYF.

This clone was seen a few times. V is TRBV27 and J is TRBJ1-5; D unresolved. The V and J ends lost 6 bases and 6 bases respectively, with 12 bases between them. The CDR3 runs to 13 residues. CDR1 and CDR2 (germline): MNHEY, SMNVEV (reference sequence). CDR3 bases: TGTGCCAGCAGATTCGCCCCAGGTCAGCCCCAGCATTTT. Protein: CASRFAPGQPQHF.

The rearrangement links TRBV4-3 to TRBJ2-1; 12 nucleotides align to TRBD2. After removal of 2 bases from V and 1 base from J, the junction contained 12 bases not matched to a gene. The germline CDR1 and CDR2 sequences are LGHNA and YSLEER. This CDR3 has 20 amino acids. CDR3 loop: CASSQKGGLAGGPSYNEQFF. The CDR3 nucleotides read TGCGCCAGCAGCCAAAAGGGGGGGCTAGCGGGAGGGCCGTCCTACAATGAGCAGTTCTTC.